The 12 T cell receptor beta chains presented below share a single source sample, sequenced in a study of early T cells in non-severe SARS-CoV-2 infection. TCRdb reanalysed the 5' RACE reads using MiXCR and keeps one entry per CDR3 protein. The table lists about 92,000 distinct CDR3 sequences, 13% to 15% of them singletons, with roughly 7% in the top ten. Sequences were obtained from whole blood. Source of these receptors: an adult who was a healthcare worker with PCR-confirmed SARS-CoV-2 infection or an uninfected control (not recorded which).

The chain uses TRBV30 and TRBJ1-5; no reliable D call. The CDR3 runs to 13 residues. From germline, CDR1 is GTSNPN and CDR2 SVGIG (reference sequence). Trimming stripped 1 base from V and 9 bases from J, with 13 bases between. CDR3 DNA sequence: TGTGCCTGGAGTGAGAACACTCGGCCGCCCCAGCATTTT. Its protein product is CAWSENTRPPQHF.

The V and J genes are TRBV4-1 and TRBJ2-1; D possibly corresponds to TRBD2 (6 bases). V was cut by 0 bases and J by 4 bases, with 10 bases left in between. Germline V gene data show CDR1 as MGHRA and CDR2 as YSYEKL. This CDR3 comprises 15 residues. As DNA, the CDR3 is TGCGCCAGCAGCCAAGAGGGGGGACTGTACAATGAGCAGTTCTTC. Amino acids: CASSQEGGLYNEQFF.

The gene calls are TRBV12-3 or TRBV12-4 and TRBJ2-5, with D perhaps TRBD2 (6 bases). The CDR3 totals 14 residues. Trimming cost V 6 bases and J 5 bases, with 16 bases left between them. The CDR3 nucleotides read TGTGCCAGCAGGCCCCGAACTAGCAGGGAGACCCAGTACTTC. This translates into CASRPRTSRETQYF.

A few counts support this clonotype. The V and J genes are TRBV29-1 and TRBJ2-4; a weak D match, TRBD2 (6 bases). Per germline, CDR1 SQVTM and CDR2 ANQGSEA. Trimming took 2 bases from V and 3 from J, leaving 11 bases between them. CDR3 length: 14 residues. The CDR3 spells CSVELPGVKNIQYF. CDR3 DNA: TGCAGCGTTGAATTGCCGGGGGTCAAAAACATTCAGTACTTC.

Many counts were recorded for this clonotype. The chain's CDR3 is CASSLDLGAEQYF. The CDR3 DNA sequence: TGTGCCAGCAGTCTAGACCTCGGTGCCGAGCAGTACTTC. This sequence joins TRBV25-1 and TRBJ2-7; the D is unclear. V lost 5 bases and J lost 6, with 14 bases in between. Germline lookup yields CDR1 MGHDK and CDR2 SYGVNS. The CDR3 totals 13 residues.

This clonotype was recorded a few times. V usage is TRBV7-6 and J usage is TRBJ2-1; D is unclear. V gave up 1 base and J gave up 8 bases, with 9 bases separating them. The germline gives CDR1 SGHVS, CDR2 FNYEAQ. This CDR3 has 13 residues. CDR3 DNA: TGTGCCAGCAGCTTAGAATTGTCAGATGAGCAGTTCTTC. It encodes CASSLELSDEQFF.

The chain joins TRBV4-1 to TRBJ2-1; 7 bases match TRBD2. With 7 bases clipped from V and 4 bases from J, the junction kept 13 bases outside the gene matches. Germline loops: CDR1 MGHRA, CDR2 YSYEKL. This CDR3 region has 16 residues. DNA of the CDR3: TGCGCCAGCACCTTAACGCCGGGGGAGGGTTACAATGAGCAGTTCTTC. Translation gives CASTLTPGEGYNEQFF.

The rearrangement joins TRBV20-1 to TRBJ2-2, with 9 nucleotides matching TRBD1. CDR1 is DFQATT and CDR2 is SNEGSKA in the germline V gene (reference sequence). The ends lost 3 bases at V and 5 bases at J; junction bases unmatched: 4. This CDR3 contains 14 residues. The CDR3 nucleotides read TGCAGTGCTAGTGGCGACAGGGGGACCGGGGAGCTGTTTTTT. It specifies CSASGDRGTGELFF.

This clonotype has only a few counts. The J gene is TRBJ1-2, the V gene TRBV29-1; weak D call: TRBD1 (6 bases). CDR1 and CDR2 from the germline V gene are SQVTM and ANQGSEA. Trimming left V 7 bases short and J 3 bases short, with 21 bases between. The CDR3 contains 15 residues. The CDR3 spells CSAGNYRVHHYGYTF. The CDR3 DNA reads TGCAGCGCCGGAAACTACAGGGTTCATCACTATGGCTACACCTTC.

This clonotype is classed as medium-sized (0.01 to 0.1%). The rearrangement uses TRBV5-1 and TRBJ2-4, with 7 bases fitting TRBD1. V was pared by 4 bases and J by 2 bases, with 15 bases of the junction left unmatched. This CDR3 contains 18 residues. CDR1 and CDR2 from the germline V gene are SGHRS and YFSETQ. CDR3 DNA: TGCGCCAGCAGCGCAACTCCCGGGACAGCAAACCCCAAAAACATTCAGTACTTC. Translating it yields CASSATPGTANPKNIQYF.

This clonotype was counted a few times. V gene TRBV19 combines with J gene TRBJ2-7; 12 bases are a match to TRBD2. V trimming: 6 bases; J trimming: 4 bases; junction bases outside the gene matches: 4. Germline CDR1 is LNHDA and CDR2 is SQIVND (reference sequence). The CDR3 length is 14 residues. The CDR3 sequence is CASSSGTSGYEQYF. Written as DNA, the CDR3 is TGTGCCAGTAGCTCCGGGACTAGCGGGTACGAGCAGTACTTC.

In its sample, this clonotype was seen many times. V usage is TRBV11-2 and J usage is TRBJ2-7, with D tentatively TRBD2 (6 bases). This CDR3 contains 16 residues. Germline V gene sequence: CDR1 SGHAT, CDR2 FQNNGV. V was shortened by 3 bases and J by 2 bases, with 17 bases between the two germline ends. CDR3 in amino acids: CASSFLGGSGAYEQYF. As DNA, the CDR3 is TGTGCCAGCAGCTTCCTCGGAGGTAGCGGAGCCTACGAGCAGTACTTC.